This T cell receptor beta chain was found in a study of CD8+ T cells in alopecia areata. Study-wide context: Treatment of the treated patients consisted of oral tofacitinib, 5 to 10 mg twice daily.

Isolated RNA was reverse transcribed into cDNA used as the sequencing template. Clones were read by immunoSEQ multiplex PCR, and TCRdb kept only the in-frame ones, dropping some. The data contain roughly 150,000 clones, 80% to 90% of them singletons. Germline V gene lookup returns CDR1 SGHVS and CDR2 FQNEAQ. The CDR3 sequence is 15 residues long. Losses at the gene ends were 1 base for V and 2 bases for J; bases not matched to a gene: 4. The study, taken as a whole, reports: Lesional tissue from the scalp (especially in alopecia totalis/universalis) showed higher clonality than normal scalp. There were also resident alphabeta T cells of normal skin sequenced in scalp samples.

This clone has only one observation. What it binds is unknown. Alopecia areata patients had lesional scalp punch biopsies and peripheral blood taken from them. The TCR originated in a human donor with alopecia areata. The chain couples TRBV7-8 to TRBJ1-2; 7 bases agree with TRBD1. This specimen consisted of CD8+ T cells sorted from blood, obtained at week 0. CDR3 sequence reads: CASSLGQGTNYGYTF. Written as DNA, the CDR3 is TGTGCCAGCAGCTTAGGACAGGGCACAAACTATGGCTACACCTTC.